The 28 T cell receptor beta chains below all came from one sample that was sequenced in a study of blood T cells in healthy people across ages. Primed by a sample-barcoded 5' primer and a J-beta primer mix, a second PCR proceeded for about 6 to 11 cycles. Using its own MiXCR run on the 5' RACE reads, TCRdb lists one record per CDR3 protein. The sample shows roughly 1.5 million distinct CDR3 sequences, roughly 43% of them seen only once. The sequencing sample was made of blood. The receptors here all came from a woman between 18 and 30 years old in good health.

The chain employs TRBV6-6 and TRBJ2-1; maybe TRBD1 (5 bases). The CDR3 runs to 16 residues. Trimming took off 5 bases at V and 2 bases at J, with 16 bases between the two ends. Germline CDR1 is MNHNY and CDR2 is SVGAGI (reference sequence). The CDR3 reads CASSTLPRVTYNEQFF. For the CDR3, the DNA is TGTGCCAGCAGTACGCTCCCCAGGGTCACCTACAATGAGCAGTTCTTC.

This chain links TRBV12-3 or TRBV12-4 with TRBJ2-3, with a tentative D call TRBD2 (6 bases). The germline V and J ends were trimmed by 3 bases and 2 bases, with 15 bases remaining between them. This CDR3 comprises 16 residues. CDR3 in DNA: TGTGCCAGCAGTTTCGGGGGTAGTGATCTCACAGATACGCAGTATTTT. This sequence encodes CASSFGGSDLTDTQYF.

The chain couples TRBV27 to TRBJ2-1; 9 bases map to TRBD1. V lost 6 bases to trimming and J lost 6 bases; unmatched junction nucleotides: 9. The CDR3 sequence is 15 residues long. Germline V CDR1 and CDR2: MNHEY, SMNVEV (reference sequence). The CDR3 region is CASSYRDRDSNEQFF. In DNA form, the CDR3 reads TGTGCCAGCAGCTACCGGGACAGGGATAGCAATGAGCAGTTCTTC.

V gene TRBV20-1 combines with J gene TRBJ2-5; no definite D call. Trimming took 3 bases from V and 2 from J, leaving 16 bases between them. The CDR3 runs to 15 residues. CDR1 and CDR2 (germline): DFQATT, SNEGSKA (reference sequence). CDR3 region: CSARPSPGSQETQYF. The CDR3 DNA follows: TGCAGTGCTAGGCCCTCGCCAGGATCTCAAGAGACCCAGTACTTC.

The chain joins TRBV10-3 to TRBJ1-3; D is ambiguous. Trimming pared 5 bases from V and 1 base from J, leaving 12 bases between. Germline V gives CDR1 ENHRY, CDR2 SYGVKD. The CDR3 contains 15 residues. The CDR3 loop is CAISTPYESGNTIYF. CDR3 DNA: TGTGCCATCAGTACCCCGTACGAATCTGGAAACACCATATATTTT.

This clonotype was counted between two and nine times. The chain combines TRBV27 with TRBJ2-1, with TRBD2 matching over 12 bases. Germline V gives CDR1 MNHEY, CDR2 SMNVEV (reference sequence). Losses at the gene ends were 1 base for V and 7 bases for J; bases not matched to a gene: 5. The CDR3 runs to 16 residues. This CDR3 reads CASSLLRTSGTNEQFF. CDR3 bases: TGTGCCAGCAGTTTATTGCGGACTAGCGGGACAAATGAGCAGTTCTTC.

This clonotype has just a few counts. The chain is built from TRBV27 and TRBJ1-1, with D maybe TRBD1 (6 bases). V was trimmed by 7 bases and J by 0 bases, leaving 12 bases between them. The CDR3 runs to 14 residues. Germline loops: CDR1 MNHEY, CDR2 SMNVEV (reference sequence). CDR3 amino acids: CASKQQGVNTEAFF. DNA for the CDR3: TGTGCCAGCAAACAACAGGGAGTGAACACTGAAGCTTTCTTT.

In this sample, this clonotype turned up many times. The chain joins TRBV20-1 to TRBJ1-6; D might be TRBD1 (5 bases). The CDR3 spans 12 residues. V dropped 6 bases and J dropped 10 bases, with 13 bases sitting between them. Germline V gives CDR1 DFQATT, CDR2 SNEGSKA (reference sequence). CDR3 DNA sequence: TGCAGTGCAAACGACAGAAGGTCACCCCTCCACTTT. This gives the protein CSANDRRSPLHF.

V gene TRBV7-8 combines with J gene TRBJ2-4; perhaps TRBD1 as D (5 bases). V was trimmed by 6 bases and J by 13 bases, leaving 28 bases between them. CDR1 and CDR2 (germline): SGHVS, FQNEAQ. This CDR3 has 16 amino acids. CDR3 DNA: TGTGCCAGCAGAAACTCTAGACTCCCTTTGGACAATGAGCAGTACTTC. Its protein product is CASRNSRLPLDNEQYF.

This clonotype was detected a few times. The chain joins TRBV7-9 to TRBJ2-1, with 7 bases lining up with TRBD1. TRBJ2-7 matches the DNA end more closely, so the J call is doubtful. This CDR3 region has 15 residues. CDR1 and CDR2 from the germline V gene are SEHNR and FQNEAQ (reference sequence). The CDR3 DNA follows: TGTGCCAGCAGCTTGGGACAGAGCTCCTACAATGAGCAGTACTTC. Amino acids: CASSLGQSSYNEQYF.

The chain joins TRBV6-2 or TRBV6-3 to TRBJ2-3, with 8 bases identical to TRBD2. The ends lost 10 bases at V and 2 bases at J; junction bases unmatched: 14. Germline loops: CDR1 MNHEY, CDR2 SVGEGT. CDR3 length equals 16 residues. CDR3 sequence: CANSDTLSGATDTQYF. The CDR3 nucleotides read TGTGCCAACAGCGATACTCTTAGCGGGGCCACAGATACGCAGTATTTT.

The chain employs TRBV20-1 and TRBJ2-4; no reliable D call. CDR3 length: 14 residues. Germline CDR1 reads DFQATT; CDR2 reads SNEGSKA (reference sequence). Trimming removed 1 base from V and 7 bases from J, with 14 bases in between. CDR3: CSARVPENTNIQYF. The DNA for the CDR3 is TGCAGTGCTAGAGTACCCGAGAACACTAACATTCAGTACTTC.

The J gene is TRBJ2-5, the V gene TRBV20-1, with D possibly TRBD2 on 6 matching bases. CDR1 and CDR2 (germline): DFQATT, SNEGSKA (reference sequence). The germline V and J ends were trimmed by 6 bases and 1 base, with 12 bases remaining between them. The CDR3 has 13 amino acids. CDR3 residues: CSAPREFQETQYF. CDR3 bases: TGCAGTGCCCCTCGGGAGTTCCAAGAGACCCAGTACTTC.

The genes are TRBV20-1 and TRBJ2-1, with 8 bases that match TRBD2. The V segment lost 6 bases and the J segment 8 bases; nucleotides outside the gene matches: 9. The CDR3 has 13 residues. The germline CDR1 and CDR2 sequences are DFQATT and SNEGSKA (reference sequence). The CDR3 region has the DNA TGCAGTGCCACGGGACTAGGAGGTCATGAGCAGTTCTTC. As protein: CSATGLGGHEQFF.

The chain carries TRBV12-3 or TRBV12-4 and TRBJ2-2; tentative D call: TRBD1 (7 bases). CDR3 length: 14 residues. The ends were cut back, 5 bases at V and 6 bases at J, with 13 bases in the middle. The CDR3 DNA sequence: TGTGCCAGCAGTCAGGGGGGAGGACCCGGGGAGCTGTTTTTT. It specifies CASSQGGGPGELFF.

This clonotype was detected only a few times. For the CDR3, the DNA is TGTGCCAGCAGCTTTCCTCTACTGATGTATGGCTACACCTTC. Protein sequence: CASSFPLLMYGYTF. The chain employs TRBV7-9 and TRBJ1-2; no firm D call. The CDR3 length is 14 residues. Germline loops: CDR1 SEHNR, CDR2 FQNEAQ (reference sequence). Trimming took 3 bases from V and 5 from J, leaving 13 bases between them.

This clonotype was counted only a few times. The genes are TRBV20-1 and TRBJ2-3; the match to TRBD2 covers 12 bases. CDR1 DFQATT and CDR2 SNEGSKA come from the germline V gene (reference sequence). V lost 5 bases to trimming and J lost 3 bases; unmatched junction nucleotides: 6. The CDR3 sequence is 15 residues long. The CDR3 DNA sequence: TGCAGTGCTGCTAGCGGGGGGGCCCGGACAGATACGCAGTATTTT. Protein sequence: CSAASGGARTDTQYF.

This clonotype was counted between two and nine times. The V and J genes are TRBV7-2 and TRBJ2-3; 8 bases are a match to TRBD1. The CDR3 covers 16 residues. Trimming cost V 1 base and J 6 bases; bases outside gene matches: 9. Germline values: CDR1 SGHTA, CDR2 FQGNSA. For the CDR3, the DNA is TGTGCCAGCAGCTTAGTCAGGGGGCGGGGATCCGATACGCAGTATTTT. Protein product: CASSLVRGRGSDTQYF.

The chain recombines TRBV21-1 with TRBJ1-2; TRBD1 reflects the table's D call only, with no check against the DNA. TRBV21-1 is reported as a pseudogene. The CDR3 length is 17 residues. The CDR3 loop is CASSKVAGGPSNYGYTF. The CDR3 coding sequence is TGTGCCAGCAGCAAAGTGGCAGGGGGGCCTTCTAACTATGGCTACACCTTC.

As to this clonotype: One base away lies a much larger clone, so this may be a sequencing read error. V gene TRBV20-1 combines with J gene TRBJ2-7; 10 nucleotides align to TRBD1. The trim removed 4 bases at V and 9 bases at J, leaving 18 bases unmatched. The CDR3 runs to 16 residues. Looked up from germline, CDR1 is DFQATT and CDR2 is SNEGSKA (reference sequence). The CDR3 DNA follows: TGCAGTGCTACGGGACAGGGGATCCATAGTAGCGTCGGGCAGTACTTC. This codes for CSATGQGIHSSVGQYF.

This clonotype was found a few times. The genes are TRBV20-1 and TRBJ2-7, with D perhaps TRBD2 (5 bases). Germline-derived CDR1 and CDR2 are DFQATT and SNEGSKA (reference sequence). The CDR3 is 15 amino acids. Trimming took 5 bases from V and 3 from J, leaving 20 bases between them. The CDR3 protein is CSAWNRDSNHYEQYF. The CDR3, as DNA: TGCAGTGCTTGGAACCGGGATTCAAACCACTACGAGCAGTACTTC.

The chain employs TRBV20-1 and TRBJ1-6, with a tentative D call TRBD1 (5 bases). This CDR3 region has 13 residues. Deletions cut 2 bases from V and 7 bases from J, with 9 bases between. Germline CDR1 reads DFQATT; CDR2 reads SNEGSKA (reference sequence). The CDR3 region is CSARPGPNSPLHF. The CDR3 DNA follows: TGCAGTGCTAGACCAGGGCCCAATTCACCCCTCCACTTT.

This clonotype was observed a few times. CDR3 protein: CSVEQWPSGYGYTF. The DNA of the CDR3 is TGCAGCGTTGAACAGTGGCCTTCGGGATATGGCTACACCTTC. This rearrangement joins TRBV29-1 to TRBJ1-2; D uncertain. CDR1 SQVTM and CDR2 ANQGSEA come from the germline V gene. The CDR3 is made up of 14 amino acids. V dropped 2 bases and J dropped 5 bases, with 15 bases sitting between them.

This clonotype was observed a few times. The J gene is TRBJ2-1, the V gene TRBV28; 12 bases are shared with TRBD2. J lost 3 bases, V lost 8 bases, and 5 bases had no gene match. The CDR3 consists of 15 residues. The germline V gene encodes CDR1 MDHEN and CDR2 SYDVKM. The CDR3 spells CASLLAGGNYNEQFF. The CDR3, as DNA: TGTGCCAGCCTACTAGCGGGAGGAAACTACAATGAGCAGTTCTTC.

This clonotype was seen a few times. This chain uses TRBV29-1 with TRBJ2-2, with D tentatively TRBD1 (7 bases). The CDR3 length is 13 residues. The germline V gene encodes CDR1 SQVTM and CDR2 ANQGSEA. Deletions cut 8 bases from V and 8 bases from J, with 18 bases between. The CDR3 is CSTNRGGQGELFF. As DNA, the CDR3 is TGCAGCACCAACAGGGGAGGTCAGGGGGAGCTGTTTTTT.

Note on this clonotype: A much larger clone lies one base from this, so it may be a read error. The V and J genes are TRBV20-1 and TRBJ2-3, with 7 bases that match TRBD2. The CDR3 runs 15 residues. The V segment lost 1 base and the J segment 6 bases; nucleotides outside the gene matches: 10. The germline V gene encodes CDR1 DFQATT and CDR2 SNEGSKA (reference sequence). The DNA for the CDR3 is TGCAGTGCTAGAGGAGGCGGGGGTGACCAGGATACGCAGTATTTT. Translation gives CSARGGGGDQDTQYF.

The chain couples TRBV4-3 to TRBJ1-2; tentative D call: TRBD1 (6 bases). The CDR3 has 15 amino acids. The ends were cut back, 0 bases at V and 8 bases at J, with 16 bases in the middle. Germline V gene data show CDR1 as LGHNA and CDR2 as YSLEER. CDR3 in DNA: TGCGCCAGCAGCCAAGATTTTACAGGGAGGGGAGGCTACACCTTC. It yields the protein CASSQDFTGRGGYTF.

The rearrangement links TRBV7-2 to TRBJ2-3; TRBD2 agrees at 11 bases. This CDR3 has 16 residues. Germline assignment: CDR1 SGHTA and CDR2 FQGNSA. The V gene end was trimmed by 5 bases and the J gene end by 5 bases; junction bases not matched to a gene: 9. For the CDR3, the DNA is TGTGCCAGCAGCATAAGGGTGACTAGCGGGGTAGATACGCAGTATTTT. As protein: CASSIRVTSGVDTQYF.